One and the same sample provided the 7 T cell receptor beta chains below, sequenced in a study of blood T cells in healthy people across ages. Then a second PCR, running about 7 to 11 cycles, was carried out with a sample-barcoded 5' primer and a J-beta primer mix. TCRdb re-called the 5' RACE reads with MiXCR, one entry per CDR3 protein. The sample lists fewer than 700,000 distinct CDR3 sequences; around 41% were seen once. The specimen sequenced was blood. The receptors were gathered from a man older than 75 in good health.

The chain joins TRBV7-2 to TRBJ2-1; maybe TRBD2 (5 bases). The J call may be faulty, since TRBJ2-7 better matches the DNA end. The CDR3 contains 14 residues. Germline V gene sequence: CDR1 SGHTA, CDR2 FQGNSA. This CDR3 reads CASSLALANNEQYF. The DNA for the CDR3 is TGTGCCAGCAGCTTAGCTCTAGCAAACAATGAGCAGTACTTC.

This clonotype was detected many times. The chain carries TRBV30 and TRBJ2-7; 8 bases line up with TRBD1. This CDR3 spans 15 amino acids. Germline assignment: CDR1 GTSNPN and CDR2 SVGIG (reference sequence). The V gene end was trimmed by 1 base and the J gene end by 1 base; junction bases not matched to a gene: 6. The CDR3 DNA is TGTGCCTGGAGTGCCCGCGACAGGGGATCCTACGAGCAGTACTTC. This encodes CAWSARDRGSYEQYF.

The chain joins TRBV10-3 to TRBJ1-5; 7 nucleotides agree with TRBD1. V shed 10 bases and J 4 bases; nucleotides not matched to a gene: 7. CDR3 length equals 13 residues. Looked up from germline, CDR1 is ENHRY and CDR2 is SYGVKD. In DNA, the CDR3 is TGTGCCACCATGGGACAGCTAAATCAGCCCCAGCATTTT. It is translated as CATMGQLNQPQHF.

This rearrangement joins TRBV14 to TRBJ1-1; D is uncertain. The CDR3 covers 14 residues. The germline V gene encodes CDR1 SGHDN and CDR2 FVKESK. Deletions cut 0 bases from V and 4 bases from J, with 9 bases between. The DNA of the CDR3 is TGTGCCAGCAGCCAAGAATCCGGGATCACTGAAGCTTTCTTT. It encodes CASSQESGITEAFF.

The rearrangement joins TRBV29-1 to TRBJ2-7, with D tentatively TRBD1 or TRBD2 (5 bases each). The CDR3 sequence is 14 residues long. With 6 bases removed from V and 1 base from J, the gap between germline ends came to 16 bases. CDR1 is SQVTM, CDR2 ANQGSEA, per germline. The CDR3 sequence: CSVMTGTASYEQYF. CDR3 sequence (DNA): TGCAGCGTGATGACCGGGACGGCATCCTACGAGCAGTACTTC.

This clonotype showed up just a few times. The gene calls are TRBV7-8 and TRBJ2-1; TRBD2 aligns across 10 bases. Near its end, the DNA agrees better with TRBJ2-7, so the J call may be wrong. The CDR3 has 16 residues. Germline V lookup: CDR1 SGHVS, CDR2 FQNEAQ. The CDR3 spells CASTPNSGGIYNEQYF. The DNA for the CDR3 is TGTGCCAGCACCCCGAATAGCGGGGGGATCTACAATGAGCAGTACTTC.

Remarks on this clonotype: This sequence may be a read error, since a much larger clone differs from it by one base. V is TRBV30 and J is TRBJ2-1, with no clear D. There are 12 residues in the CDR3. Germline CDR1 and CDR2: GTSNPN and SVGIG (reference sequence). Trimming stripped 8 bases from V and 7 bases from J, with 15 bases between. The CDR3 loop is CAGVQIGNEQFF. DNA for the CDR3: TGTGCCGGGGTACAGATTGGTAATGAGCAGTTCTTC.